These T cell receptor beta chains were read from a single sample in a study of T-cell memory formation after mild COVID-19. TCRdb ran MiXCR on the 5' RACE reads and lists one entry per CDR3 protein. The table shows fewer than 500,000 distinct CDR3 sequences, with more than 20% occurring only once. The specimen was PBMCs or a T cell subset sorted from them (not recorded which). These receptors all come from an adult woman who had mild COVID-19 (a few samples of this study predate the infection). Cell type and time point are not known. Each CDR3 is given with its conserved first and last residue. D genes are given only for firm matches. The size of a clone is reported for some rows only, either as once, few or many, or as a class for expanded clones.

clone size	CDR3 length	D gene	V gene	J gene	CDR3 protein	CDR3 DNA
-	15	-	TRBV30	TRBJ1-6	CAWSVGQQYNSPLHF	TGTGCCTGGAGTGTTGGGCAGCAGTATAATTCACCCCTCCACTTT
few	14	-	TRBV20-1	TRBJ2-1	CSARSLSSYNEQFF	TGCAGTGCTAGGAGCCTTAGCTCCTACAATGAGCAGTTCTTC
many	13	-	TRBV7-9	TRBJ2-7	CASSFASPYEQYF	TGTGCCAGCAGCTTCGCTAGCCCCTACGAGCAGTACTTC
few	15	TRBD2	TRBV7-9	TRBJ2-1	CASSSRTSSIDEQFF	TGTGCCAGCAGCTCTCGGACTAGTTCAATCGATGAGCAGTTCTTC
many	16	TRBD1	TRBV12-3/TRBV12-4	TRBJ2-4	CASSSRSDRVQNIQYF	TGTGCCAGCAGCTCTCGAAGTGACAGGGTCCAAAACATTCAGTACTTC
-	15	-	TRBV7-3	TRBJ2-2	CASSPSGGISGELFF	TGTGCCAGCAGCCCCTCCGGGGGCATATCCGGGGAGCTGTTTTTT
-	13	-	TRBV7-7	TRBJ2-5	CASSLAQLETQYF	TGTGCCAGCAGCTTAGCCCAACTGGAGACCCAGTACTTC
-	16	TRBD2	TRBV9	TRBJ2-1	CASSATGTSSNNEQFF	TGTGCCAGCAGTGCTACCGGGACTAGCAGCAACAATGAGCAGTTCTTC
-	16	-	TRBV29-1	TRBJ2-6	CSVVLFVGSGANVLTF	TGCAGCGTTGTTCTGTTTGTCGGATCTGGGGCCAACGTCCTGACTTTC
-	14	-	TRBV7-2	TRBJ2-7	CASSVVGGTYEQYF	TGTGCCAGCAGCGTAGTTGGAGGAACCTACGAGCAGTACTTC
few	16	-	TRBV7-8	TRBJ2-5	CASSLEGADRKETQYF	TGTGCCAGCAGCTTAGAAGGGGCCGATCGGAAAGAGACCCAGTACTTC
-	15	TRBD2	TRBV7-2	TRBJ2-7	CASSNRLAGDYEQYF	TGTGCCAGCAGCAACCGACTAGCGGGAGATTACGAGCAGTACTTC
-	17	-	TRBV5-4	TRBJ2-7	CASSPLTRAGTYYEQYF	TGTGCCAGCAGCCCCCTCACTCGGGCAGGAACTTACTACGAGCAGTACTTC
-	14	-	TRBV7-2	TRBJ2-3	CASSPRGIADTQYF	TGTGCCAGCAGCCCCCGCGGGATTGCAGATACGCAGTATTTT
few	17	TRBD2	TRBV7-3	TRBJ2-3	CASSRAGTSGSTDTQYF	TGTGCCAGCAGCCGAGCCGGGACTAGCGGTAGCACAGATACGCAGTATTTT
-	15	-	TRBV5-5	TRBJ2-7	CASSLAPEPTYEQYF	TGTGCCAGCAGCTTGGCGCCAGAGCCGACCTACGAGCAGTACTTC
-	13	-	TRBV20-1	TRBJ1-5	CSATTGRNQPQHF	TGCAGTGCTACCACAGGTAGAAATCAGCCCCAGCATTTT
few	16	TRBD2	TRBV6-4	TRBJ2-1	CASSDSERGDYNEQFF	TGTGCCAGCAGTGACTCAGAGCGGGGGGACTACAATGAGCAGTTCTTC
-	15	-	TRBV6-2/TRBV6-3	TRBJ2-5	CASIKGSLLRETQYF	TGTGCCAGCATTAAGGGATCCCTACTAAGGGAGACCCAGTACTTC
few	13	-	TRBV2	TRBJ1-1	CASSQMIGTEAFF	TGTGCCAGCAGCCAGATGATTGGAACTGAAGCTTTCTTT
-	13	-	TRBV24-1	TRBJ2-7	CATSDTVSYEQYF	TGTGCCACCAGTGATACAGTTTCCTACGAGCAGTACTTC
-	14	TRBD2	TRBV20-1	TRBJ2-3	CSARTSGWADTQYF	TGCAGTGCCCGGACTAGCGGGTGGGCCGATACGCAGTATTTT
-	14	-	TRBV15	TRBJ1-1	CATSRELQNTEAFF	TGTGCCACCAGCAGAGAGTTACAGAACACTGAAGCTTTCTTT
-	17	TRBD2	TRBV4-2	TRBJ2-2	CASSQDPLAGVGGELFF	TGTGCCAGCAGCCAAGATCCGCTAGCGGGAGTGGGCGGGGAGCTGTTTTTT
-	13	-	TRBV29-1	TRBJ1-3	CSVVRSSGNTIYF	TGCAGCGTTGTAAGGAGCTCTGGAAACACCATATATTTT
few	14	-	TRBV15	TRBJ2-3	CATSREQGPDTQYF	TGTGCCACCAGCAGAGAGCAGGGACCAGATACGCAGTATTTT
-	13	-	TRBV2	TRBJ2-7	CASSVGWADAQYF	TGTGCCAGCAGTGTAGGGTGGGCCGACGCCCAGTACTTC
-	13	-	TRBV7-6	TRBJ1-1	CASSLNINTEAFF	TGTGCCAGCAGCTTGAACATAAACACTGAAGCTTTCTTT
few	14	-	TRBV20-1	TRBJ1-6	CSARDRTDNSPLHF	TGCAGTGCTAGAGATAGGACAGACAATTCACCCCTCCACTTT
few	16	-	TRBV7-3	TRBJ1-5	CASSPPRQACNQPQHF	TGTGCCAGCAGCCCCCCCCGACAGGCGTGCAATCAGCCCCAGCATTTT
few	12	-	TRBV5-1	TRBJ2-1	CASSLTLNEQFF	TGCGCCAGCAGCCTGACTTTGAATGAGCAGTTCTTC
-	19	TRBD2	TRBV20-1	TRBJ2-5	CSARAEGVLAGGPQETQYF	TGCAGTGCTAGAGCGGAGGGAGTACTAGCGGGGGGGCCCCAAGAGACCCAGTACTTC
many	14	TRBD2	TRBV12-3/TRBV12-4	TRBJ2-3	CASSLGLAGDTQYF	TGTGCCAGCAGTTTGGGTCTAGCGGGAGATACGCAGTATTTT
once	13	-	TRBV5-1	TRBJ2-1	CASSPSSRNEQFF	TGCGCCAGCAGCCCTTCCTCGCGCAATGAGCAGTTCTTC
few	13	TRBD1	TRBV19	TRBJ2-3	CASSRTGTDTQYF	TGTGCCAGTAGTAGGACAGGGACCGATACGCAGTATTTT
-	17	-	TRBV15	TRBJ2-7	CATSPRRDVKISYEQYF	TGTGCCACCAGCCCGAGACGGGACGTGAAAATCTCCTACGAGCAGTACTTC
-	15	-	TRBV7-2	TRBJ2-1	CASSPRALGASEQFF	TGTGCCAGCAGCCCACGGGCCCTCGGAGCCAGTGAGCAGTTCTTC
many	15	-	TRBV3-1	TRBJ1-3	CASSQDGSSGNTIYF	TGTGCCAGCAGCCAAGACGGAAGCTCTGGAAACACCATATATTTT
-	16	-	TRBV10-3	TRBJ1-1	CAISPGHNGGNTEAFF	TGTGCCATCAGCCCGGGACATAACGGCGGTAACACTGAAGCTTTCTTT
few	15	-	TRBV9	TRBJ2-5	CASSVDANRRETQYF	TGTGCCAGCAGCGTTGACGCGAACCGCAGAGAGACCCAGTACTTC
few	18	-	TRBV10-3	TRBJ2-3	CAISESFIARDRVYTQYF	TGTGCCATCAGTGAGTCGTTCATCGCTCGTGACAGAGTATATACGCAGTATTTT
-	14	-	TRBV7-2	TRBJ2-7	CASSLVGGRREQYF	TGTGCCAGCAGCTTAGTAGGGGGGAGGCGGGAGCAGTACTTC
-	13	-	TRBV2	TRBJ1-2	CASSEDSDYGYTF	TGTGCCAGCAGCGAAGACAGCGACTATGGCTACACCTTC
many	13	TRBD1	TRBV29-1	TRBJ2-7	CSVRQGRAYEQYF	TGCAGCGTCAGACAGGGGAGAGCCTACGAGCAGTACTTC
few	14	TRBD1	TRBV5-1	TRBJ2-1	CASSSGQGPNEQFF	TGCGCCAGCAGCTCCGGACAGGGTCCGAATGAGCAGTTCTTC
few	15	-	TRBV12-3/TRBV12-4	TRBJ1-4	CASTLSTGLNEKLFF	TGTGCCAGCACTTTGTCGACAGGCCTTAATGAAAAACTGTTTTTT
few	14	-	TRBV9	TRBJ2-3	CASSGVDLIDTQYF	TGTGCCAGCAGTGGGGTCGACCTCATAGATACGCAGTATTTT
few	13	-	TRBV5-1	TRBJ2-1	CASSTDANNEQFF	TGCGCCAGCAGCACCGACGCGAACAATGAGCAGTTCTTC
few	14	TRBD1	TRBV5-6	TRBJ2-2	CASRRQGGTGELFF	TGTGCCAGCAGGAGACAGGGCGGCACCGGGGAGCTGTTTTTT
many	15	TRBD1	TRBV6-5	TRBJ1-4	CASSYEGQGGEKLFF	TGTGCCAGCAGTTATGAGGGACAGGGAGGTGAAAAACTGTTTTTT
few	14	TRBD1	TRBV5-1	TRBJ1-5	CASSDGTGDQPQHF	TGCGCCAGCAGCGATGGGACAGGGGATCAGCCCCAGCATTTT
-	13	TRBD1	TRBV5-1	TRBJ2-7	CASSLGGQSHEYF	TGCGCCAGCAGCTTGGGGGGACAGAGTCATGAGTACTTC
few	18	-	TRBV5-1	TRBJ2-5	CASSLDSFQLPGKETQYF	TGCGCCAGCAGCTTGGACAGCTTCCAACTTCCGGGCAAGGAGACCCAGTACTTC
few	15	-	TRBV12-3/TRBV12-4	TRBJ2-3	CASKGRLQGTDTQYF	TGTGCCAGCAAGGGGAGGCTACAGGGGACAGATACGCAGTATTTT